The source of this T cell receptor (beta chain) is a study of shared clonotypes between healthy human individuals. At the level of the study: A donor's plate count was three for CD4 naive and three for CD4 memory; CD8 naive had two and CD8 memory one. Study conclusions and caveats: The represented genetic and exposure-history diversity was limited by the small number of donors.

The germline gives CDR1 MDHEN, CDR2 SYDVKM. J was trimmed by 0 bases and V by 4 bases; bases with no gene match: 5. This CDR3 is 16 amino acids long. Every contributor of samples was a Caucasian grown-up residing in Nashville, Tennessee. Only in-frame clones appear in the TCRdb table, and some are missing; sequencing was by immunoSEQ multiplex PCR. The sample lists roughly 1 million clones; around 78% were seen once. This clone was counted many times. The target antigen is unknown. This chain joins TRBV28 and TRBJ2-7, with TRBD1 matching over 11 bases. The clonotype comes from a young man in good health. Some clones in this sample may be carry-over from other donors' samples. Sequenced: memory CD4+ T cells from PBMCs. Subset here: CD45RA-negative fraction. The CDR3: CASSWAGQGASYEQYF. The CDR3 region has the DNA TGTGCCAGCAGTTGGGCCGGACAGGGGGCCTCCTACGAGCAGTACTTC.